Described below is a single T cell receptor (beta chain) sequence and its context. The clone's antigen remains unknown. The input lacks base qualities; no much larger clone sits a single base away. The library relied on the immunoSEQ multiplex PCR assay. TCRdb provides this immuneACCESS table in a form limited to in-frame rearrangements. Some clones are lacking; in checked studies, under half of them reflect an unresolved V gene, and why the rest are absent is not known. This sample gives tens of thousands of clones in total; nearly 97% of them show up just once. In total, the top ten clones hold 0.2% to 0.3% of the sample. This record comes from a study of technical replicates of blood from a few donors (TCRdb year 2017). This clonotype originated in a human donor in good health. Specimen: T cells isolated from PBMCs.

The nucleotide sequence reads as follows: TGTGCCAGCAGCCGAGGGGGTGGAAACACCGGGGAGCTGTTTTTT. Its protein is CASSRGGGNTGELFF. The chain couples TRBV5-6 to TRBJ2-2; TRBD1 is possibly the D segment (6 matching bases). The junction carries 12 bases between V and J, which are trimmed by 4 bases and 2 bases respectively. The CDR3 has 15 amino acids, counting the end cysteine and phenylalanine. The sequence is cut down to CDR3 DNA, 45 bases in frame from base 1. The germline V gene encodes CDR1 SGHDT and CDR2 YYEEEE.